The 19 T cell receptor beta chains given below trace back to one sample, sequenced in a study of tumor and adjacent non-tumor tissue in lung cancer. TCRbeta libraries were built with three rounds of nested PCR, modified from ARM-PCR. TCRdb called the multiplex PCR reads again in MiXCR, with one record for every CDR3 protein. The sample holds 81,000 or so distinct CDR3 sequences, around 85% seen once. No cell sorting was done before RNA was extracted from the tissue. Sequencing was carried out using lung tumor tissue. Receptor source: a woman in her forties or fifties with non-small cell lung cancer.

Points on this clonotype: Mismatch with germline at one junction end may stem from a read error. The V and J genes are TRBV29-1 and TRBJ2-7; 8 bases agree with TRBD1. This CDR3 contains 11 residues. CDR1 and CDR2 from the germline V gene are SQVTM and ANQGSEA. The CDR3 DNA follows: TGCAGCGCCGCAGGGGGCTACGAGCAGTGCTTC. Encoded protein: CSAAGGYEQCF.

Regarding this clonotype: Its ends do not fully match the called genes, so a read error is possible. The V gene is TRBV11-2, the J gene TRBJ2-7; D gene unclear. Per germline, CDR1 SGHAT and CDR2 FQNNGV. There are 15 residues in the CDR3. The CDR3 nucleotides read TGTGCCAGCAGCTTAGACGGCACTATGTCCTACGAGCAATACTTC. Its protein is CASSLDGTMSYEQYF.

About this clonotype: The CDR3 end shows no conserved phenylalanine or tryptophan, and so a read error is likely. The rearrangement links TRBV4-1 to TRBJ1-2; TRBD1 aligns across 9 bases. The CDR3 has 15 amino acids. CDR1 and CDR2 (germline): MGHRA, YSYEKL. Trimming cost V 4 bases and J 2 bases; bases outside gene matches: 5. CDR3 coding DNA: TGCGCCAGCAGCCTAGGACAGGGGCGAAACTATGGCTACACCCTC. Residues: CASSLGQGRNYGYTL.

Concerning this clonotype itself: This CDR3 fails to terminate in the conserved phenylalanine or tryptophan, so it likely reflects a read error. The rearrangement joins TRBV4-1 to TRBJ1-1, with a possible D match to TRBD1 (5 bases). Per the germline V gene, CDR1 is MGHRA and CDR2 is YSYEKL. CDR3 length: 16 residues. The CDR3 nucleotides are TGCGCCAGCAGCCAAGATTTGTACAGGTGGAACACTGAGGCTTTCATT. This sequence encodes CASSQDLYRWNTEAFI.

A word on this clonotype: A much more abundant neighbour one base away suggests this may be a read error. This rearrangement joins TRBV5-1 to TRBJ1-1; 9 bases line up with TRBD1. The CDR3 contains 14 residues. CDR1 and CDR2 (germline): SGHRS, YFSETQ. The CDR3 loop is CASSRQQGAAEVFF. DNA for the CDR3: TGCGCCAGCAGCAGACAACAGGGGGCCGCTGAAGTTTTCTTT.

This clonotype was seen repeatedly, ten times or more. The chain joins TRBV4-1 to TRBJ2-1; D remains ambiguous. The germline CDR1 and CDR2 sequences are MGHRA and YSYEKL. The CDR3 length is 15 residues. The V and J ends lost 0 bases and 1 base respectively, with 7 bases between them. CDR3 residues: CASSQDQTSYNEQFF. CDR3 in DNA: TGCGCCAGCAGCCAAGATCAGACTTCCTACAATGAGCAGTTCTTC.

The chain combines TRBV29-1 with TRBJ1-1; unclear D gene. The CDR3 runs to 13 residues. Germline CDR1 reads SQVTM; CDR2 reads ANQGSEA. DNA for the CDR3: TGCAGTGTCATGACATGGTCGAACACTGAAGCTTTCTTT. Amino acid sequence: CSVMTWSNTEAFF. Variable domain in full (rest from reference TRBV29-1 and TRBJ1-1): SAVISQKPSRDICQRGTSLTIQCQVDSQVTMMFWYRQQPGQSLTLIATANQGSEATYESGFVIDKFPISRPNLTFSTLTVSNMSPEDSSIYLCSVMTWSNTEAFFGQGTRLTVV.

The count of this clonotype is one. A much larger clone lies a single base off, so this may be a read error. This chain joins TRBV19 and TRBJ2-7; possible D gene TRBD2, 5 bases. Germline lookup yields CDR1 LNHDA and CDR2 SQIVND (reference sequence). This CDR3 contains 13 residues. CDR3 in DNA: TGTGCCAGTAGTATCGGCCTAGACTACGATCAGTACTTC. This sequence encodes CASSIGLDYDQYF.

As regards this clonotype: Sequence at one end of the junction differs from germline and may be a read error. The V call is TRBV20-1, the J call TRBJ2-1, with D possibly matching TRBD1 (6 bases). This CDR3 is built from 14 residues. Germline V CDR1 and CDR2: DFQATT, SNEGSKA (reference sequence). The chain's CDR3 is CSARGPRGENELSF. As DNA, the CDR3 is TGCAGTGCTAGAGGGCCCAGGGGAGAAAATGAGCTGTCCTTC.

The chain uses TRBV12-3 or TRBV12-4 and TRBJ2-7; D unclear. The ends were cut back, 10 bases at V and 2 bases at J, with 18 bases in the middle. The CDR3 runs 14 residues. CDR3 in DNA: TGTGCCAACATTTTGGGAAGTTACGCCTACGAGCAGTACTTC. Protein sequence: CANILGSYAYEQYF.

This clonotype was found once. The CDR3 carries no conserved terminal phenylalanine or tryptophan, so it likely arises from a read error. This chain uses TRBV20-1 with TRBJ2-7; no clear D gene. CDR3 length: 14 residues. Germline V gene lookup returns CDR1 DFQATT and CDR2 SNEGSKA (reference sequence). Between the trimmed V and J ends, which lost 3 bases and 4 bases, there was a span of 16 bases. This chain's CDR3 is CSASREGTEYEQYS. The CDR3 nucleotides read TGCAGTGCTAGCCGAGAAGGCACGGAGTACGAGCAGTACTCC.

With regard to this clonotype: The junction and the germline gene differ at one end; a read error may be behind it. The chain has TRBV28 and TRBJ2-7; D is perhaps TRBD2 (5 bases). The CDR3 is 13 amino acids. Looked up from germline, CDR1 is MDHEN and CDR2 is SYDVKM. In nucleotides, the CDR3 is TGTGCCAGCAGAAGGACTGACTCCTACAAGCAGTACTTC. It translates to CASRRTDSYKQYF.

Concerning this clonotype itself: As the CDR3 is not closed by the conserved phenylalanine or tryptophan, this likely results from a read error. The CDR3 loop is CASNQGGRGGDRETQYL. The CDR3 DNA reads as TGTGCCAGCAACCAAGGTGGCAGGGGAGGGGATAGAGAGACCCAGTACTTG. The gene calls are TRBV4-1 and TRBJ2-5, with D maybe TRBD2 (7 bases). The CDR3 length is 17 residues. Germline V lookup: CDR1 MGHRA, CDR2 YSYEKL.

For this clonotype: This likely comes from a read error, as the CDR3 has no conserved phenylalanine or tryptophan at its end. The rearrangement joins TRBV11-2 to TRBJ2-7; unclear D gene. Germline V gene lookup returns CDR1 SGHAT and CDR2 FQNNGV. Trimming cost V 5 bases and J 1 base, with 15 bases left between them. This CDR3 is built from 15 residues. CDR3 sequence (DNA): TGTGCCAGCAGCCCTTGGGCTAACGGTTCCTACGAGCAGTACTCA. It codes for CASSPWANGSYEQYS.

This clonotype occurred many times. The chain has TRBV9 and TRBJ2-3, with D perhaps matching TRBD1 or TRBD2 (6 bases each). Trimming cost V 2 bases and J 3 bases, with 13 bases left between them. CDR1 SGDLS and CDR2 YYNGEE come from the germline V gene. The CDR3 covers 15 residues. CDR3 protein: CASSVRGERTDTQYF. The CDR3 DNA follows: TGTGCCAGCAGCGTTAGGGGGGAGAGGACAGATACGCAGTATTTT. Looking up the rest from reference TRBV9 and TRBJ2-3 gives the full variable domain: DSGVTQTPKHLITATGQRVTLRCSPRSGDLSVYWYQQSLDQGLQFLIQYYNGEERAKGNILERFSAQQFPDLHSELNLSSLELGDSALYFCASSVRGERTDTQYFGPGTRLTVL.

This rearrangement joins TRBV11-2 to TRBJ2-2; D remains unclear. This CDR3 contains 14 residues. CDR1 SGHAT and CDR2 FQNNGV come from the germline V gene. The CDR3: CVGSFNVDSGELFF. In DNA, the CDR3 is TGTGTCGGCAGTTTCAACGTTGATAGCGGGGAGCTGTTTTTT.

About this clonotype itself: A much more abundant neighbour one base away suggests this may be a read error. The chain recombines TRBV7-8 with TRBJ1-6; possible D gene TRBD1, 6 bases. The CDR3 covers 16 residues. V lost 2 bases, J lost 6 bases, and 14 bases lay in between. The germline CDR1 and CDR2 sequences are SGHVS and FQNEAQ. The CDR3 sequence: CASSLRDMVINSPLHF. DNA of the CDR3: TGTGCCAGCAGCTTACGGGACATGGTGATTAATTCACCCCTCCACTTT.

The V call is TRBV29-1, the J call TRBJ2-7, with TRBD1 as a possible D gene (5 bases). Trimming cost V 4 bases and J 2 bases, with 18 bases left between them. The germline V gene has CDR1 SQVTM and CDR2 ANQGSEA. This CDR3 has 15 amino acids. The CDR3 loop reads CSVVLGWGDTYEQYF. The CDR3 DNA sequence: TGCAGCGTTGTTTTAGGTTGGGGCGACACCTACGAGCAGTACTTC.

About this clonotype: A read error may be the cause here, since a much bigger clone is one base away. The CDR3 nucleotides are TGTGCCAGCAGTAAGGTGGACCAAGAGACCCAGTACTTC. It specifies CASSKVDQETQYF. The chain combines TRBV28 with TRBJ2-5; D call uncertain. V was trimmed by 5 bases and J by 0 bases, leaving 7 bases between them. The CDR3 contains 13 residues. Per the germline V gene, CDR1 is MDHEN and CDR2 is SYDVKM.